Presented here are 13 T cell receptor beta chains from one specimen sequenced in a study of long-term antiretroviral therapy in people with HIV. immunoSEQ v3.0 was run at survey level. Data came from immunoSEQ multiplex PCR; TCRdb stores just in-frame clones and leaves some out. The sample lists approximately 45,000 clones; roughly 86% were seen once. This material consisted of unsorted PBMCs, taken 0.1 years before starting antiretroviral therapy. These receptors were taken from a woman aged 45-65 years with HIV.

The chain is built from TRBV6-5 and TRBJ2-2, with D possibly being TRBD2 (6 bases). Trimming left V 2 bases short and J 5 bases short, with 6 bases between. The CDR3 has 13 residues. Germline loops: CDR1 MNHEY, CDR2 SVGAGI. CDR3 in amino acids: CASSYGTTGELFF. CDR3 in DNA: TGTGCCAGCAGTTACGGGACTACCGGGGAGCTGTTTTTT.

This sequence joins TRBV12-2 and TRBJ2-2; the table's D call of TRBD1 was not tested on the DNA. TRBV12-2 is an annotated pseudogene. This CDR3 has 15 residues. The CDR3 loop is CASRADREFTGELFF. As DNA, the CDR3 is TGTGCAAGTCGCGCGGACAGGGAGTTCACCGGGGAGCTGTTTTTT.

The genes are TRBV19 and TRBJ2-7; 7 bases align to TRBD1. Germline lookup yields CDR1 LNHDA and CDR2 SQIVND (reference sequence). CDR3 length equals 17 residues. Trimming removed 4 bases from V and 0 bases from J; junction bases left unmatched: 12. The CDR3 region is CASSRRTGLSSSYEQYF. In DNA form, the CDR3 reads TGTGCCAGTAGTAGGCGGACAGGTCTTTCCAGCTCCTACGAGCAGTACTTC.

The chain couples TRBV11-3 to TRBJ2-1, with 7 bases that match TRBD2. V trimming: 4 bases; J trimming: 2 bases; junction bases outside the gene matches: 5. Germline lookup yields CDR1 SGHNT and CDR2 YENEEA. This CDR3 has 15 residues. DNA of the CDR3: TGTGCCAGCAGCTCGGAAGCGGGAACCTACAATGAGCAGTTCTTC. It specifies CASSSEAGTYNEQFF.

The chain couples TRBV11-2 to TRBJ1-6; the D gene is possibly TRBD1 (5 bases). Trimming shortened V by 5 bases and J by 9 bases, and 17 bases separated the two germline ends. Germline V lookup: CDR1 SGHAT, CDR2 FQNNGV. This CDR3 is built from 15 residues. CDR3 region: CASSPGIVSFSPLHF. The CDR3 nucleotides read TGTGCCAGCAGCCCAGGGATTGTAAGCTTTTCACCCCTCCACTTT.

The sample holds a few counts of this clone. The rearrangement uses TRBV5-4 and TRBJ1-6; no reliable D call. In germline, CDR1 is SGHNT, CDR2 YYREEE (reference sequence). The CDR3 covers 15 residues. V was cut by 2 bases and J by 10 bases, with 16 bases left in between. The CDR3 loop is CASSLGPLGGSPLHF. The CDR3 DNA reads TGTGCCAGCAGCTTAGGCCCCCTCGGAGGATCACCCCTCCACTTT.

The chain couples TRBV18 to TRBJ1-3, with 8 positions matching TRBD1. CDR1 and CDR2 (germline): KGHSH, LQKENI. The CDR3 has 17 amino acids. J was trimmed by 0 bases and V by 6 bases; bases with no gene match: 10. DNA for the CDR3: TGTGCCAGCTCGTCCTATGTTGACAGGGGCTCTGGAAACACCATATATTTT. Translating gives CASSSYVDRGSGNTIYF.

The chain uses TRBV2 and TRBJ2-3, with TRBD2 matching over 13 bases. CDR1 and CDR2 from the germline V gene are SNHLY and FYNNEI. Germline trimming cut 6 bases from V and 1 base from J; bases unmatched to any gene: 1. The length of the CDR3 is 15 residues. For the CDR3, the DNA is TGTGCCAGCAGCGGGACTAGCGGGGGCACAGATACGCAGTATTTT. Translation gives CASSGTSGGTDTQYF.

The chain combines TRBV27 with TRBJ2-1; 7 bases agree with TRBD1. V was pared by 6 bases and J by 7 bases, with 6 bases of the junction left unmatched. Germline CDR1 reads MNHEY; CDR2 reads SMNVEV (reference sequence). CDR3 size: 13 residues. The CDR3 DNA reads TGTGCCAGCAGACAGGGGTATTTGAATGAGCAGTTCTTC. It codes for CASRQGYLNEQFF.

This clone was recorded only once. DNA of the CDR3: TGTGCCAGCAGCTTTGGACTAGCGGCCTACAATGAGCAGTTCTTC. The encoded protein is CASSFGLAAYNEQFF. This chain connects TRBV7-2 to TRBJ2-1; 10 nucleotides align to TRBD2. V was pared by 3 bases and J by 2 bases, with 1 base of the junction left unmatched. This CDR3 region has 15 residues. CDR1 SGHTA and CDR2 FQGNSA come from the germline V gene.

This chain joins TRBV10-3 and TRBJ2-7, with D tentatively TRBD1 (5 bases). The CDR3 runs 11 residues. V gave up 6 bases and J gave up 5 bases, with 8 bases separating them. Per the germline V gene, CDR1 is ENHRY and CDR2 is SYGVKD. The CDR3 reads CAIRTRDEQYF. The DNA for the CDR3 is TGTGCCATCAGGACCAGGGACGAGCAGTACTTC.

This clone has a single count. The CDR3 DNA reads as TGTGCCAGCAGCTGGCTTACTGAAGCTTTCTTT. Encoded protein: CASSWLTEAFF. V is TRBV5-6 and J is TRBJ1-1; D remains unclear. This CDR3 comprises 11 residues. Germline V gene lookup returns CDR1 SGHDT and CDR2 YYEEEE. V lost 3 bases to trimming and J lost 5 bases, with 5 bases between them.

This chain uses TRBV29-1 with TRBJ2-7; TRBD1 matches at 11 bases. V gave up 5 bases and J gave up 2 bases; unmatched junction bases: 17. From germline, CDR1 is SQVTM and CDR2 ANQGSEA. The CDR3 extends over 18 amino acids. CDR3: CSVQPRDRGGEETYEQYF. CDR3 DNA: TGCAGCGTTCAGCCCCGGGACAGGGGGGGGGAGGAGACCTACGAGCAGTACTTC.